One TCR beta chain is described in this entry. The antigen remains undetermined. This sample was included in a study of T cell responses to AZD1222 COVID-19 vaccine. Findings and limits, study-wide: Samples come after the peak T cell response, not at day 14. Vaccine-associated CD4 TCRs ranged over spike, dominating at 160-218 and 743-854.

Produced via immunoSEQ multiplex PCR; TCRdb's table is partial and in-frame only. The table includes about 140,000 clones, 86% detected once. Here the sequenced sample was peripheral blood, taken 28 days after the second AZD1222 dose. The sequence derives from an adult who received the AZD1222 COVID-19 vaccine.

CDR3 DNA sequence: TGCAGTGGGGCGGACCCCCCGAGATTCCACTTT. It codes for CSGADPPRFHF. This chain links TRBV20-1 with TRBJ1-6; D gene uncertain. Germline V gene lookup returns CDR1 DFQATT and CDR2 SNEGSKA (reference sequence). The V and J ends lost 7 bases and 17 bases respectively, with 18 bases between them. The CDR3 has 11 residues.